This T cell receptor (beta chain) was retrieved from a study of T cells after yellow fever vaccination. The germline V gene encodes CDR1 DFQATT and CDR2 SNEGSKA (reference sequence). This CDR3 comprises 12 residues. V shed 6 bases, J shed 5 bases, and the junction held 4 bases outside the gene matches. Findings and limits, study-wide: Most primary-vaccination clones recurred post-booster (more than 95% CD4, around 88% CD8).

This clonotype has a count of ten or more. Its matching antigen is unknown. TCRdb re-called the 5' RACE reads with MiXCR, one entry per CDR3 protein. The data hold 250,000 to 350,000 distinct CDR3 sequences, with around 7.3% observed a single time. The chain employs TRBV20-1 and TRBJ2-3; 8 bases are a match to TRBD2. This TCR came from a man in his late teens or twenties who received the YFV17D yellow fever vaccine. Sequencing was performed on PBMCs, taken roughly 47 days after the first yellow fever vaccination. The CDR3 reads CSAGAGGDTQYF. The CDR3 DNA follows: TGCAGTGCCGGGGCGGGGGGAGATACGCAGTATTTT.